The subject of this entry is one TCR beta chain. This specimen belongs to a study of blood T cell repertoires in COVID-19. Study information: Researchers got acute and convalescent COVID-19 samples from the United States, Italy and Spain.

This CDR3 has 13 amino acids. Germline values: CDR1 SGDLS, CDR2 YYNGEE. The V gene lost 3 bases and the J gene lost 6 bases, with 12 bases spanning the gap. Per the original data handling: How many nucleated cells were present was estimated from reference gene primer amplification. Assay: immunoSEQ multiplex PCR; the TCRdb copy retains only in-frame clones and omits some. Clone size and V and J calls were adopted from that table, with D and trimming inferred from the DNA. The data show approximately 88,000 clones, 87% seen once. The clonotype was recovered from a male donor with acute or convalescent COVID-19. Source material: peripheral blood. The chain couples TRBV9 to TRBJ1-2; D remains ambiguous. For the CDR3, the DNA is TGTGCCAGCAGCGCCAGCTGGGGAGATGGCTACACCTTC. Amino acid sequence: CASSASWGDGYTF.